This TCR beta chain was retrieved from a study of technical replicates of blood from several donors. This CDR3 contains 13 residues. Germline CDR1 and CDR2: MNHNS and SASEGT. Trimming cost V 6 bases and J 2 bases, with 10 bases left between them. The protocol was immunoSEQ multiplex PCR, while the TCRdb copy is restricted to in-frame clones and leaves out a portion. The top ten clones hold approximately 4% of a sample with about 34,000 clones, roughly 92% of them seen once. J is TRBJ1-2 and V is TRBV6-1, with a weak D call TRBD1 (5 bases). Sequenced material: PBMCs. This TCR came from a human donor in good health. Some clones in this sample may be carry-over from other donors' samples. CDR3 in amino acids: CASSVDRNYGYTF. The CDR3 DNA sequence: TGTGCCAGCAGCGTAGACAGAAACTATGGCTACACCTTC.